These 23 T cell receptor beta chains came from one sample sequenced in a study of T cells in localized non-small cell lung cancer. Measured with immunoSEQ multiplex PCR; TCRdb has only the in-frame clones, and not every one. The table has roughly 15,000 clones, approximately 85% seen once. The material sequenced was peripheral blood, taken before any cancer treatment. The receptors shown here come from a woman aged 40-69 years with stage I lung adenocarcinoma.

The genes are TRBV2 and TRBJ2-7; D unresolved. Germline-derived CDR1 and CDR2 are SNHLY and FYNNEI. V lost 3 bases and J lost 4, with 4 bases in between. The CDR3 has 11 residues. The CDR3 nucleotides read TGTGCCAGCAGTGAGGTTTACGAGCAGTACTTC. It encodes CASSEVYEQYF.

The chain employs TRBV7-2 and TRBJ2-7, with TRBD1 as a possible D gene (5 bases). This CDR3 is 15 amino acids long. Between the trimmed V and J ends, which lost 0 bases and 6 bases, there was a span of 15 bases. Germline CDR1 is SGHTA and CDR2 is FQGNSA. In DNA form, the CDR3 reads TGTGCCAGCAGCTTAGCGTACCAGGGATCGCGCGAGCAGTACTTC. Protein product: CASSLAYQGSREQYF.

The rearrangement joins TRBV6-5 to TRBJ2-1; 9 bases are shared with TRBD1. This CDR3 has 14 residues. Germline-derived CDR1 and CDR2 are MNHEY and SVGAGI. Losses at the gene ends were 5 bases for V and 10 bases for J; bases not matched to a gene: 9. This chain's CDR3 is CASSARTGAKEQFF. DNA for the CDR3: TGTGCCAGCAGTGCCCGGACAGGGGCTAAAGAGCAGTTCTTC.

V is TRBV19 and J is TRBJ2-3; D uncertain. The V and J ends lost 2 bases and 2 bases respectively, with 8 bases between them. The V gene's germline CDR1 is LNHDA and CDR2 SQIVND (reference sequence). This CDR3 contains 14 residues. The CDR3 bases are TGTGCCAGTAGTATACAGTCCCTCACAGATACGCAGTATTTT. It codes for CASSIQSLTDTQYF.

The gene calls are TRBV5-1 and TRBJ1-3; D not resolved. This CDR3 comprises 12 residues. From germline, CDR1 is SGHRS and CDR2 YFSETQ. Trimming removed 7 bases from V and 3 bases from J, with 8 bases in between. CDR3 in amino acids: CASGSGGNTIYF. The CDR3 DNA is TGCGCCAGCGGGAGTGGTGGAAACACCATATATTTT.

V is TRBV9 and J is TRBJ2-4, with D possibly being TRBD2 (5 bases). The V end lost 4 bases, the J end lost 6 bases, and 14 bases lay between the germline ends. CDR3 length: 14 amino acids. Germline CDR1 and CDR2: SGDLS and YYNGEE. CDR3 DNA sequence: TGTGCCAGCAGCCCGGGTGGGAGCCGAAACATTCAGTACTTC. Its protein is CASSPGGSRNIQYF.

The chain is built from TRBV6-1 and TRBJ1-5; possible D gene TRBD1, 6 bases. V was clipped by 8 bases and J by 6 bases, with 17 bases between them. The CDR3 loop spans 14 amino acids. Germline V gene lookup returns CDR1 MNHNS and CDR2 SASEGT. CDR3 protein: CASAAGTNIQPQHF. CDR3 coding DNA: TGTGCCAGCGCAGCTGGGACAAACATTCAGCCCCAGCATTTT.

This clone was seen a single time. This chain links TRBV5-1 with TRBJ2-5, with a possible D match to TRBD1 (6 bases). V lost 6 bases and J lost 2, with 11 bases in between. CDR3 length equals 13 residues. Looked up from germline, CDR1 is SGHRS and CDR2 is YFSETQ. Here the CDR3 reads CASNLQGQETQYF. CDR3 nucleotides: TGCGCCAGCAACCTACAGGGTCAAGAGACCCAGTACTTC.

J is TRBJ2-2 and V is TRBV21-1; the D call of TRBD1 is as the table states it, not checked on the DNA. TRBV21-1 is a pseudogene. This CDR3 comprises 18 residues. The CDR3 is CASSKVQEGTGPTGELFF. CDR3 in DNA: TGTGCCAGCAGCAAAGTTCAAGAAGGGACAGGACCCACCGGGGAGCTGTTTTTT.

This rearrangement joins TRBV7-6 to TRBJ1-6, with a weak D call TRBD1 (6 bases). Germline CDR1 reads SGHVS; CDR2 reads FNYEAQ. The CDR3 is made up of 18 amino acids. Trimming stripped 1 base from V and 4 bases from J, with 17 bases between. The CDR3 DNA sequence: TGTGCCAGCAGCTTAGACCCTCCAGGGGAAGGGTATAATTCACCCCTCCACTTT. This translates into CASSLDPPGEGYNSPLHF.

The chain links TRBV7-3 to TRBJ2-3, with 11 bases aligning to TRBD1. This CDR3 has 18 amino acids. The J segment lost 1 base and the V segment lost 2 bases, leaving 8 bases of the junction unmatched. The germline CDR1 and CDR2 sequences are SGHTA and FQGTGA. Here the CDR3 reads CASSLEADRGRRTDTQYF. Written as DNA, the CDR3 is TGTGCCAGCAGCTTAGAAGCGGACAGGGGGCGCCGCACAGATACGCAGTATTTT.

The V gene is TRBV7-9, the J gene TRBJ2-1, with D perhaps TRBD1 or TRBD2 (5 bases each). V was trimmed by 1 base and J by 6 bases, leaving 13 bases between them. The CDR3 is 15 residues long. Per germline, CDR1 SEHNR and CDR2 FQNEAQ (reference sequence). The CDR3 sequence: CASSLVSGLSNEQFF. Written as DNA, the CDR3 is TGTGCCAGCAGCTTAGTATCGGGGCTCTCCAATGAGCAGTTCTTC.

The CDR3, as DNA: TGTGCCAGCAGCACAAGGACTAGCGGGGCAGATACGCAGTATTTT. Protein sequence: CASSTRTSGADTQYF. V gene TRBV7-9 combines with J gene TRBJ2-3, with 12 bases lining up with TRBD2. This CDR3 has 15 amino acids. In germline, CDR1 is SEHNR, CDR2 FQNEAQ (reference sequence). The trim removed 5 bases at V and 4 bases at J, leaving 4 bases unmatched. The whole variable domain, filled in from reference TRBV7-9 and TRBJ2-3, reads DTGVSQNPRHKITKRGQNVTFRCDPISEHNRLYWYRQTLGQGPEFLTYFQNEAQLEKSRLLSDRFSAERPKGSFSTLEIQRTEQGDSAMYLCASSTRTSGADTQYFGPGTRLTVL.

V gene TRBV21-1 combines with J gene TRBJ1-2. TRBV21-1 is recorded as a pseudogene. This CDR3 has 13 residues. The CDR3 coding sequence is TGTGCCAGCAGCCCTCAGGGACGGTTCGGCTACACCTTC. Translating it yields CASSPQGRFGYTF.

The genes are TRBV18 and TRBJ2-1; D remains unclear. V shed 1 base and J shed 5 bases, with 12 bases lying between them. In germline, CDR1 is KGHSH, CDR2 LQKENI. The length of the CDR3 is 15 residues. The CDR3 loop is CASSPLVSPNNEQFF. The CDR3 nucleotides read TGTGCCAGCTCACCACTCGTCTCCCCAAACAATGAGCAGTTCTTC. Supplemented by reference TRBV18 and TRBJ2-1, the full variable domain reads NAGVMQNPRHLVRRRGQEARLRCSPMKGHSHVYWYRQLPEEGLKFMVYLQKENIIDESGMPKERFSAEFPKEGPSILRIQQVVRGDSAAYFCASSPLVSPNNEQFFGPGTRLTVL.

The chain uses TRBV11-2 and TRBJ1-4; 7 bases line up with TRBD1. V shed 5 bases, J shed 8 bases, and the junction held 2 bases outside the gene matches. The CDR3 is 12 amino acids. Germline V CDR1 and CDR2: SGHAT, FQNNGV. The CDR3 nucleotides are TGTGCCAGCAGCGCAGGGGGGGAAAAACTGTTTTTT. It translates to CASSAGGEKLFF.

The chain recombines TRBV30 with TRBJ1-3; D is ambiguous. V was cut by 5 bases and J by 8 bases, with 19 bases left in between. Germline assignment: CDR1 GTSNPN and CDR2 SVGIG (reference sequence). This CDR3 comprises 14 residues. The CDR3 nucleotides are TGTGCCTGGGACCTCAAGGGCGTGAGACACACCATATATTTT. Its protein is CAWDLKGVRHTIYF. The entire variable domain, with the rest obtained from reference TRBV30 and TRBJ1-3, is as follows: SQTIHQWPATLVQPVGSPLSLECTVEGTSNPNLYWYRQAAGRGLQLLFYSVGIGQISSEVPQNLSASRPQDRQFILSSKKLLLSDSGFYLCAWDLKGVRHTIYFGEGSWLTVV.

The gene calls are TRBV19 and TRBJ2-3; 8 bases are shared with TRBD2. After removal of 5 bases from V and 2 bases from J, the junction contained 6 bases not matched to a gene. Per germline, CDR1 LNHDA and CDR2 SQIVND (reference sequence). The CDR3 is 15 amino acids. The CDR3 here is CASSATSGTTDTQYF. In nucleotides, the CDR3 is TGTGCCAGTAGTGCAACTAGCGGAACCACAGATACGCAGTATTTT.

The CDR3 protein is CASSHNDRGLNQPQHF. The CDR3 nucleotides are TGCGCCAGCAGCCACAACGACAGGGGGCTTAATCAGCCCCAGCATTTT. V and J are TRBV4-1 and TRBJ1-5; 10 nucleotides match TRBD1. Germline V gene sequence: CDR1 MGHRA, CDR2 YSYEKL. Trimming at V came to 3 bases and at J to 4 bases, leaving 6 bases not matched to a gene. The CDR3 extends over 16 amino acids.

This chain links TRBV2 with TRBJ2-1, with D possibly matching TRBD2 (6 bases). Germline assignment: CDR1 SNHLY and CDR2 FYNNEI. With 4 bases removed from V and 4 bases from J, the gap between germline ends came to 14 bases. The CDR3 loop spans 15 amino acids. CDR3 sequence reads: CASSGGGEVYNEQFF. The CDR3 region has the DNA TGTGCCAGCAGTGGAGGCGGGGAGGTTTACAATGAGCAGTTCTTC.

The genes are TRBV18 and TRBJ1-1, with D possibly TRBD1 on 6 matching bases. Trimming stripped 8 bases from V and 3 bases from J, with 22 bases between. Per germline, CDR1 KGHSH and CDR2 LQKENI. The CDR3 is 16 residues long. CDR3 DNA sequence: TGTGCCAGCGCTGTTAGACAGGCACGTCTTGACACTGAAGCTTTCTTT. Amino acid sequence: CASAVRQARLDTEAFF.

The V and J genes are TRBV4-1 and TRBJ1-4; TRBD1 matches 9 bases. Trimming at V came to 4 bases and at J to 4 bases, leaving 13 bases not matched to a gene. This CDR3 region has 18 residues. The germline CDR1 and CDR2 sequences are MGHRA and YSYEKL. The CDR3 is CASSRYDGTGTLNEKLFF. The DNA of the CDR3 is TGCGCCAGCAGCCGATATGACGGGACAGGGACTCTTAATGAAAAACTGTTTTTT.

The CDR3 spells CASSAQGSYTGELFF. CDR3 DNA sequence: TGTGCCAGCAGCGCGCAGGGGTCTTACACCGGGGAGCTGTTTTTT. The chain links TRBV5-4 to TRBJ2-2; D might be TRBD1 (6 bases). Looked up from germline, CDR1 is SGHNT and CDR2 is YYREEE (reference sequence). The V gene lost 4 bases and the J gene lost 3 bases, with 13 bases spanning the gap. This CDR3 has 15 residues.